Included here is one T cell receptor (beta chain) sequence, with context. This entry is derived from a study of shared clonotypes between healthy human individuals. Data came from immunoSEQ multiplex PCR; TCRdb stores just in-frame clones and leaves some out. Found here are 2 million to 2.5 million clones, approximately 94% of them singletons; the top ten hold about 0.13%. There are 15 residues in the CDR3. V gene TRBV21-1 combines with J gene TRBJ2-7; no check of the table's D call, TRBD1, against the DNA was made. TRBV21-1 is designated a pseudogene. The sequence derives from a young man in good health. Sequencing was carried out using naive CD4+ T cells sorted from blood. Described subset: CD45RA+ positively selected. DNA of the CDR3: TGTGCCAGCAGCAAAAGGCGGGACAGGTTCCACGAGCAGTACTTC. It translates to CASSKRRDRFHEQYF.